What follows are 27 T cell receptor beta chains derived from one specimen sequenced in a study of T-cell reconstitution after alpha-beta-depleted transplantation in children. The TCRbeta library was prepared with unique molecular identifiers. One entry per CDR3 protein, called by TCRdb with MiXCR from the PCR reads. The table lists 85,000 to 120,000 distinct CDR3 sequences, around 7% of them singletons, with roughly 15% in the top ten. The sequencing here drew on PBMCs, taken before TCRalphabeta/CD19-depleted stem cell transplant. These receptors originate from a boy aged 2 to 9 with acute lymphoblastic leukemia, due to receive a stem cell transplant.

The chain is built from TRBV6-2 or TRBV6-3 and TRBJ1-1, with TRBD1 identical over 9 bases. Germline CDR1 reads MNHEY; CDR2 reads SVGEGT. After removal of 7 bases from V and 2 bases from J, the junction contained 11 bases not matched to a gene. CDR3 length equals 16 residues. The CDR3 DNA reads TGTGCCAGCACCCTCATCCCGGGACAGGGAAACACTGAAGCTTTCTTT. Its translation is CASTLIPGQGNTEAFF.

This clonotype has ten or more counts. The CDR3: CSAWGQGRTDTQYF. DNA of the CDR3: TGCAGTGCTTGGGGACAGGGACGCACAGATACGCAGTATTTT. The J gene is TRBJ2-3, the V gene TRBV20-1; 9 bases map to TRBD1. Unmatched junction bases numbered 4, after V lost 5 bases and J lost 1 base. The CDR3 consists of 14 residues. Germline-derived CDR1 and CDR2 are DFQATT and SNEGSKA (reference sequence).

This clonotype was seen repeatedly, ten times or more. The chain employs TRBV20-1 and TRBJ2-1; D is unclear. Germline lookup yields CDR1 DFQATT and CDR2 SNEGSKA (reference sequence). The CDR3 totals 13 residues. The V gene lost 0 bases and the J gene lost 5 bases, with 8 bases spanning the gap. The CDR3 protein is CSARETWNNEQFF. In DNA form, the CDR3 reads TGCAGTGCTAGAGAGACCTGGAACAATGAGCAGTTCTTC.

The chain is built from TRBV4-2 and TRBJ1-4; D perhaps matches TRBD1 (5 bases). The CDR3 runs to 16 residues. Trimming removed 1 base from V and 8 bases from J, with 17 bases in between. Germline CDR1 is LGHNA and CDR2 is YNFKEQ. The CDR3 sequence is CASSQVLRGVDEKLFF. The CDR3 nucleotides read TGTGCCAGCAGCCAAGTCCTCCGGGGCGTCGACGAAAAACTGTTTTTT.

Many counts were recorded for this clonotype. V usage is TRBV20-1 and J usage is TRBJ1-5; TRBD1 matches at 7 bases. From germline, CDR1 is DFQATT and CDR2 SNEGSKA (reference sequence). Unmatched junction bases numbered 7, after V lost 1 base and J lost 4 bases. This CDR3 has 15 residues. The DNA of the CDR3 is TGCAGTGCTAGAGGAGCTTCAGGGGGTAATCAGCCCCAGCATTTT. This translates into CSARGASGGNQPQHF.

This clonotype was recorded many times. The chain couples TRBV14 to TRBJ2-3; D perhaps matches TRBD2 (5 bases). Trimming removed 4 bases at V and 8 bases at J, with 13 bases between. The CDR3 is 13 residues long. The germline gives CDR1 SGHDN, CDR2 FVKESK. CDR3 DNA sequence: TGTGCCAGCAGCCGACGGACTGTAGGTACGCAGTATTTT. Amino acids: CASSRRTVGTQYF.

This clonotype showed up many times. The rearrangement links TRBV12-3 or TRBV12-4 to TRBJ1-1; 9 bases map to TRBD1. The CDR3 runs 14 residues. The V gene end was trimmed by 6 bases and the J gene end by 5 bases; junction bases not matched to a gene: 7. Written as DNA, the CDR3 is TGTGCCAGCAGCTGGACAGGGGCTAGGACTGAAGCTTTCTTT. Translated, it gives CASSWTGARTEAFF.

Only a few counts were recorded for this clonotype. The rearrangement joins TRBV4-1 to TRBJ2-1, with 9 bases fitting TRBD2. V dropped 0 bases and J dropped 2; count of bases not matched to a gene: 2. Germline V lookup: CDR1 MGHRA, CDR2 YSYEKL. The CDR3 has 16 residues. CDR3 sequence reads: CASSQEVAGAYNEQFF. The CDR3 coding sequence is TGCGCCAGCAGCCAAGAAGTAGCGGGGGCCTACAATGAGCAGTTCTTC.

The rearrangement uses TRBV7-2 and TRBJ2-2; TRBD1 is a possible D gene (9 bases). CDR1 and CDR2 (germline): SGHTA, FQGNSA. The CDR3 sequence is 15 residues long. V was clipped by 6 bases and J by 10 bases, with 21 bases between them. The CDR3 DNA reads TGTGCCAGCAGACGGGGGGGACAGGGAGTTCCGGAGCTGTTTTTT. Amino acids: CASRRGGQGVPELFF.

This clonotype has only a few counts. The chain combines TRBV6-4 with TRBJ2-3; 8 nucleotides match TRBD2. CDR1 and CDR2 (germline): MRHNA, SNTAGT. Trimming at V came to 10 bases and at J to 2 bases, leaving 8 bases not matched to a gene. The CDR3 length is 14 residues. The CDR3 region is CATASGGTTDTQYF. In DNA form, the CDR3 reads TGTGCCACCGCCTCGGGGGGGACCACAGATACGCAGTATTTT.

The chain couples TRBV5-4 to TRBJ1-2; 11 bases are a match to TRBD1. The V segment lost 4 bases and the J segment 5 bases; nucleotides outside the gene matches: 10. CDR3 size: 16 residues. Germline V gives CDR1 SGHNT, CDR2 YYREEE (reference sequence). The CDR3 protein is CASSRPTGQGGYGYTF. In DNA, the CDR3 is TGTGCCAGCAGCAGGCCCACGGGACAGGGGGGGTATGGCTACACCTTC.

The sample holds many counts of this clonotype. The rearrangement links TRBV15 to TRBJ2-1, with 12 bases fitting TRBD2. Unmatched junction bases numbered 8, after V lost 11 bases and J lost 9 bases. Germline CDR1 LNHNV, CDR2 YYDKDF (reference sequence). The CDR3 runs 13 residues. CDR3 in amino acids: CAAASGGAVEQFF. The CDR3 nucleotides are TGTGCCGCTGCTAGCGGGGGGGCAGTTGAGCAGTTCTTC.

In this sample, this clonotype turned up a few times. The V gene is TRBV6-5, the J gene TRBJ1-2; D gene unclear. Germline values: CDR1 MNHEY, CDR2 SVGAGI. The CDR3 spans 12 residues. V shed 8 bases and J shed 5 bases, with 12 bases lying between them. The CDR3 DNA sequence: TGTGCCAGCGTTTCACCCTTATATGGCTACACCTTC. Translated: CASVSPLYGYTF.

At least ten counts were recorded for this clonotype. CDR3 in DNA: TGTGCCAGCAGAGAACAGGGGGCGGGCGGCTACACCTTC. Translating gives CASREQGAGGYTF. This chain links TRBV2 with TRBJ1-2; 9 bases match TRBD1. The germline V gene has CDR1 SNHLY and CDR2 FYNNEI. The ends lost 6 bases at V and 8 bases at J; junction bases unmatched: 7. This CDR3 spans 13 amino acids.

CDR3 residues: CASSLDGRGNTEAFF. CDR3 DNA sequence: TGTGCCAGCAGCTTAGATGGGCGAGGGAACACTGAAGCTTTCTTT. The chain is built from TRBV7-9 and TRBJ1-1; D is unresolved. The germline V and J ends were trimmed by 1 base and 1 base, with 10 bases remaining between them. The CDR3 contains 15 residues. Germline-derived CDR1 and CDR2 are SEHNR and FQNEAQ (reference sequence).

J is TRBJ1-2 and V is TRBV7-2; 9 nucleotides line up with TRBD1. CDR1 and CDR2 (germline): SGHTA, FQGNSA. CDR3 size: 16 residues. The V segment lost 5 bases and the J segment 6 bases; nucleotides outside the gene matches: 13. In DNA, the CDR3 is TGTGCCAGCAGCACAAACCGTCCCGGGACAGGGAATGGCTACACCTTC. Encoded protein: CASSTNRPGTGNGYTF.

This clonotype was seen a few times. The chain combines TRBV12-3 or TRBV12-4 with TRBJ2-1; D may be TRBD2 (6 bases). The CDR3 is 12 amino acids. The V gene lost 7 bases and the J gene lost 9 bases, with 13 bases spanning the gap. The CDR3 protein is CASTDSGREQFF. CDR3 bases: TGTGCCAGCACCGATAGCGGACGTGAGCAGTTCTTC.

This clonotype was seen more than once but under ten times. The CDR3 sequence is CASSEARIWVTGSGNEQFF. The CDR3 DNA reads as TGTGCCAGCAGTGAAGCCAGGATTTGGGTCACAGGGTCGGGTAATGAGCAGTTCTTC. The chain uses TRBV6-1 and TRBJ2-1; a weak D match, TRBD1 (6 bases). CDR3 length equals 19 residues. V lost 0 bases and J 7 bases, leaving 25 bases between the germline ends. CDR1 and CDR2 (germline): MNHNS, SASEGT.

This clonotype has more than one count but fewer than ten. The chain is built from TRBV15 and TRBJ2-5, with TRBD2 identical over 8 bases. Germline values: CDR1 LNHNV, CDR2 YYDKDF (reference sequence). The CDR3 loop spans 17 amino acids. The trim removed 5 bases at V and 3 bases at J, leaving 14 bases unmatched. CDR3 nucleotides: TGTGCCACCAGCCACTACCTAGGGGCGGGGGGCAAAGAGACCCAGTACTTC. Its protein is CATSHYLGAGGKETQYF.

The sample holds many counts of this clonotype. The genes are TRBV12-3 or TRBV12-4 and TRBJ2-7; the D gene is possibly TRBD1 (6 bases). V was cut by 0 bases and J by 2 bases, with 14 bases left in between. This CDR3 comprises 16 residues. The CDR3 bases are TGTGCCAGCAGTTTAGCCTCCGGGACACCTGCCTACGAGCAGTACTTC. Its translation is CASSLASGTPAYEQYF.

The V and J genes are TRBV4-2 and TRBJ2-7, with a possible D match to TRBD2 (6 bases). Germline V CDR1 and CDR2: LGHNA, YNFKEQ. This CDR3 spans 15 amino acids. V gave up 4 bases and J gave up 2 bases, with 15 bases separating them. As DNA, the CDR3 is TGTGCCAGCAGCCTTTCCGGGACTTCTGCCTACGAGCAGTACTTC. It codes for CASSLSGTSAYEQYF.

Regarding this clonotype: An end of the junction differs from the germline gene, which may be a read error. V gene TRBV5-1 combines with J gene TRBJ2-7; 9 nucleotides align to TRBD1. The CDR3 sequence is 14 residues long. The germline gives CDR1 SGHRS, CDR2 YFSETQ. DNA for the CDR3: TGCGCCAGCAGGTTGGGGACAGGGCCCTACGAGCAGTACTTC. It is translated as CASRLGTGPYEQYF.

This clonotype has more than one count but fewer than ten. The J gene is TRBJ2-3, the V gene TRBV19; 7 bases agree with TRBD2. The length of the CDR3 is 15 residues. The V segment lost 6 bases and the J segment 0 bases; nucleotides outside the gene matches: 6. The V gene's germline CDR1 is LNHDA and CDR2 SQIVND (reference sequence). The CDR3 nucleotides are TGTGCCAGTAGCGGGCTAGCGGCTAGCACAGATACGCAGTATTTT. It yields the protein CASSGLAASTDTQYF. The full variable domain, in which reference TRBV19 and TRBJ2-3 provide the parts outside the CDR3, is DGGITQSPKYLFRKEGQNVTLSCEQNLNHDAMYWYRQDPGQGLRLIYYSQIVNDFQKGDIAEGYSVSREKKESFPLTVTSAQKNPTAFYLCASSGLAASTDTQYFGPGTRLTVL.

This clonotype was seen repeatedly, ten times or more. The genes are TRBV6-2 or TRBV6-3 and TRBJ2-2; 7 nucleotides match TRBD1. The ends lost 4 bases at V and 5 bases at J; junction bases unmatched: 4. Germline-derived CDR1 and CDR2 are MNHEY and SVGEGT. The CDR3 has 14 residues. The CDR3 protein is CASSSYRGTGELFF. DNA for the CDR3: TGTGCCAGCAGTTCTTACAGGGGAACCGGGGAGCTGTTTTTT.

The CDR3 coding sequence is TGTGCCAGCAGTTTAATAGCGGGGGACCTCTACGAGCAGTACTTC. Translated, it gives CASSLIAGDLYEQYF. The chain has TRBV2 and TRBJ2-7, with 9 bases lining up with TRBD2. Looked up from germline, CDR1 is SNHLY and CDR2 is FYNNEI. The CDR3 has 15 residues. V dropped 5 bases and J dropped 3; count of bases not matched to a gene: 8.

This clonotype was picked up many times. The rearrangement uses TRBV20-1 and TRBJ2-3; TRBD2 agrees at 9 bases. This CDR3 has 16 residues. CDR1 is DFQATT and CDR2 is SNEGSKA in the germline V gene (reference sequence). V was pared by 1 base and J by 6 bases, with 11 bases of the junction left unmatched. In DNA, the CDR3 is TGCAGTGCTAGAGGGCTAGGGGCTAGCGGGGTGGATACGCAGTATTTT. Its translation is CSARGLGASGVDTQYF.

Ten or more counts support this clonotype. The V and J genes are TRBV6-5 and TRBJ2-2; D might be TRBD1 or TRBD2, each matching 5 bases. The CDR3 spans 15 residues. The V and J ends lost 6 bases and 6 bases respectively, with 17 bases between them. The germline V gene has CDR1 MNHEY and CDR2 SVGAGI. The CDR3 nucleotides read TGTGCCAGCAGGGCCGGGACCTACGGCGCCGGGGAGCTGTTTTTT. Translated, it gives CASRAGTYGAGELFF.